A single sample gave rise to the 27 T cell receptor beta chains below, sequenced in a study of CD8+CD57+ T cells in acquired aplastic anemia. For sequencing, patients were chosen who had shown expansion of CD8+CD57+ cells by flow cytometry. Profiling of TCR beta VDJ combinations and CDR3 sequences used genomic DNA as template. TCRdb recomputed calls from the reads with MiXCR, one row per CDR3 protein. The table lists around 220,000 distinct CDR3 sequences, under 55% of them singletons. Sequenced input: sorted CD4+, CD8+, or CD8+CD57+ T cells (not recorded which) from PBMCs. These receptors were taken from a human donor with aplastic anemia.

In this sample, this clonotype turned up a few times. The J gene is TRBJ1-2, the V gene TRBV15, with D perhaps TRBD1 (5 bases). Trimming took off 3 bases at V and 4 bases at J, with 18 bases between the two ends. Germline CDR1 LNHNV, CDR2 YYDKDF (reference sequence). This CDR3 is 16 amino acids long. Here the CDR3 DNA reads TGTGCCACCAGCAGGGGCGGACAAGCGGGTAGCTATGGCTACACCTTC. Residues: CATSRGGQAGSYGYTF.

The V call is TRBV15, the J call TRBJ2-5; the match to TRBD2 covers 8 bases. The junction had 3 bases not matched to a gene; V was cut back by 4 bases and J by 5 bases. The germline gives CDR1 LNHNV, CDR2 YYDKDF (reference sequence). This CDR3 is built from 13 residues. In DNA form, the CDR3 reads TGTGCCACCAGCAAACCGGGGGGGGAGACCCAGTACTTC. Translation: CATSKPGGETQYF.

Notes on this clonotype: A read error is possible here, since a much larger clone lies one base away. The chain carries TRBV5-1 and TRBJ1-2; 8 nucleotides match TRBD1. The CDR3 contains 14 residues. Germline trimming cut 7 bases from V and 4 bases from J; bases unmatched to any gene: 9. Germline CDR1 is SGHRS and CDR2 is YFSETQ. CDR3 in DNA: TGCGCCAGCCAACTCAACAGGGGGACCTATGGCTACACCTTC. This sequence encodes CASQLNRGTYGYTF. The full variable domain, completed using reference TRBV5-1 and TRBJ1-2, is KAGVTQTPRYLIKTRGQQVTLSCSPISGHRSVSWYQQTPGQGLQFLFEYFSETQRNKGNFPGRFSGRQFSNSRSEMNVSTLELGDSALYLCASQLNRGTYGYTFGSGTRLTVV.

The rearrangement links TRBV7-9 to TRBJ1-2; TRBD1 is a possible D gene (6 bases). Germline V gene sequence: CDR1 SEHNR, CDR2 FQNEAQ (reference sequence). V was cut by 3 bases and J by 0 bases, with 11 bases left in between. The CDR3 is 15 amino acids. Here the CDR3 reads CASSFADRPNYGYTF. CDR3 DNA sequence: TGTGCCAGCAGCTTCGCCGACAGGCCTAACTATGGCTACACCTTC.

The rearrangement uses TRBV24-1 and TRBJ1-2; D remains unclear. Trimming left V 3 bases short and J 2 bases short, with 3 bases between. Per germline, CDR1 KGHDR and CDR2 SFDVKD. The CDR3 length is 12 residues. The DNA for the CDR3 is TGTGCCACCAGTGATGACAACTATGGCTACACCTTC. It specifies CATSDDNYGYTF.

On this clonotype: A junction boundary mismatches the germline segment, possibly from a read error. V usage is TRBV28 and J usage is TRBJ1-6; D is unresolved. CDR3 size: 9 residues. Germline-derived CDR1 and CDR2 are MDHEN and SYDVKM. DNA for the CDR3: TGTGCCAGCAGTTGGAGTTTTCCCTTT. Encoded protein: CASSWSFPF.

At least ten counts were recorded for this clonotype. J is TRBJ1-6 and V is TRBV6-5; 9 bases match TRBD1. The junction had 7 bases not matched to a gene; V was cut back by 6 bases and J by 7 bases. Per germline, CDR1 MNHEY and CDR2 SVGAGI. This CDR3 has 15 amino acids. The CDR3 nucleotides are TGTGCCAGCAGCCCGCCCGGGACAGGGAATTCACCCCTCCACTTT. Its translation: CASSPPGTGNSPLHF.

J is TRBJ2-7 and V is TRBV10-3; 9 bases line up with TRBD1. The germline V gene encodes CDR1 ENHRY and CDR2 SYGVKD. CDR3 length: 15 residues. Losses at the gene ends were 2 bases for V and 6 bases for J; bases not matched to a gene: 8. DNA of the CDR3: TGTGCCATCAGTGAGCCCGGGACAGGGAGTGGCGAGCAGTACTTC. Amino acids: CAISEPGTGSGEQYF.

This clonotype was seen at least ten times. This chain links TRBV5-6 with TRBJ1-2; 8 nucleotides match TRBD1. The germline V gene has CDR1 SGHDT and CDR2 YYEEEE. The CDR3 is 16 residues long. V gave up 4 bases and J gave up 5 bases; unmatched junction bases: 13. The CDR3 sequence: CASSPPVEQGAYGYTF. The CDR3 DNA is TGTGCCAGCAGCCCTCCGGTGGAGCAGGGGGCATATGGCTACACCTTC.

The chain uses TRBV27 and TRBJ1-1, with TRBD1 matching over 9 bases. V dropped 8 bases and J dropped 3; count of bases not matched to a gene: 10. Germline assignment: CDR1 MNHEY and CDR2 SMNVEV (reference sequence). The CDR3 is made up of 15 amino acids. The CDR3 sequence is CASGPQGAVYTEAFF. The CDR3 bases are TGTGCCAGCGGACCACAGGGGGCGGTTTACACTGAAGCTTTCTTT.

This clonotype was counted only a few times. A much larger clonotype is one base distant, so this may be a read error. This chain uses TRBV12-3 or TRBV12-4 with TRBJ2-3; TRBD2 might be the D (6 bases). This CDR3 comprises 13 residues. V was trimmed by 8 bases and J by 4 bases, leaving 13 bases between them. DNA for the CDR3: TGTGCCAGCTTAGCGGAGGAGTCAGATACGCAGTATTTT. Translating it yields CASLAEESDTQYF.

The J gene is TRBJ1-2, the V gene TRBV29-1; D might be TRBD1 (6 bases). The V end lost 7 bases, the J end lost 7 bases, and 25 bases lay between the germline ends. In germline, CDR1 is SQVTM, CDR2 ANQGSEA. The CDR3 contains 15 residues. The CDR3 loop is CSAISAVDQGSGYTF. The CDR3 DNA is TGCAGCGCGATTTCGGCGGTGGACCAGGGGAGTGGCTACACCTTC.

This clonotype was counted at least ten times. This rearrangement joins TRBV9 to TRBJ1-1; 9 nucleotides agree with TRBD1. From germline, CDR1 is SGDLS and CDR2 YYNGEE. The CDR3 spans 14 residues. J was trimmed by 4 bases and V by 3 bases; bases with no gene match: 4. CDR3 DNA: TGTGCCAGCAGCGCCCTGACAGGGGGCACTGAAGCTTTCTTT. It yields the protein CASSALTGGTEAFF.

This chain links TRBV6-5 with TRBJ1-3; a possible D gene is TRBD1 (6 bases). The germline gives CDR1 MNHEY, CDR2 SVGAGI. This CDR3 is built from 17 residues. V lost 5 bases and J 2 bases, leaving 19 bases between the germline ends. CDR3 residues: CASSANGGGAPGNTIYF. CDR3 in DNA: TGTGCCAGCAGTGCGAACGGGGGGGGGGCGCCTGGAAACACCATATATTTT.

V gene TRBV7-8 combines with J gene TRBJ2-7; a weak D match, TRBD2 (6 bases). Trimming stripped 1 base from V and 5 bases from J, with 6 bases between. CDR1 is SGHVS and CDR2 is FQNEAQ in the germline V gene. The CDR3 length is 12 residues. The CDR3 sequence is CASSLGGDEQYF. CDR3 coding DNA: TGTGCCAGCAGCTTAGGCGGGGACGAGCAGTACTTC.

Concerning this clonotype: The conserved phenylalanine or tryptophan normally closing the CDR3 is absent here, so this likely arose from a read error. The chain couples TRBV19 to TRBJ1-1; 9 nucleotides align to TRBD1. Germline V gene data show CDR1 as LNHDA and CDR2 as SQIVND (reference sequence). The CDR3 length is 16 residues. The CDR3 DNA reads TGTGTCAGTAAACCGTACGACCAAGACAGGGGGAAGGAAGCTTTCTTG. This encodes CVSKPYDQDRGKEAFL.

As concerns this clonotype: Germline is not matched at one junction end, which may reflect a read error. The chain uses TRBV10-2 and TRBJ2-1, with a tentative D call TRBD1 (6 bases). Per germline, CDR1 WSHSY and CDR2 SAAADI. The CDR3 is 14 residues long. CDR3 loop: CASRVLGQNNEQLF. The CDR3 DNA is TGCGCCAGCAGAGTCTTGGGACAAAACAATGAGCAGCTCTTC.

In nucleotides, the CDR3 is TGTGCCAGCAGCGCCGCAGAAGGCTACACCTTC. Translation gives CASSAAEGYTF. The rearrangement joins TRBV11-2 to TRBJ1-2; no reliable D call. The CDR3 runs to 11 residues. From germline, CDR1 is SGHAT and CDR2 FQNNGV. V dropped 5 bases and J dropped 8 bases, with 9 bases sitting between them. Supplemented by reference TRBV11-2 and TRBJ1-2, the full variable domain reads EAGVAQSPRYKIIEKRQSVAFWCNPISGHATLYWYQQILGQGPKLLIQFQNNGVVDDSQLPKDRFSAERLKGVDSTLKIQPAKLEDSAVYLCASSAAEGYTFGSGTRLTVV.

The V gene is TRBV19, the J gene TRBJ1-3; 7 nucleotides agree with TRBD1. The trim removed 6 bases at V and 4 bases at J, leaving 3 bases unmatched. The CDR3 sequence is 13 residues long. Germline V gene sequence: CDR1 LNHDA, CDR2 SQIVND (reference sequence). As DNA, the CDR3 is TGTGCCAGTAGCCAGACAGGGGGAAACACCATATATTTT. As protein: CASSQTGGNTIYF.

This rearrangement joins TRBV6-1 to TRBJ2-2; TRBD2 matches at 9 bases. The ends lost 2 bases at V and 7 bases at J; junction bases unmatched: 11. This CDR3 is 17 amino acids long. Germline loops: CDR1 MNHNS, CDR2 SASEGT. The CDR3, as DNA: TGTGCCAGCAGTGAACCGGGACTAGCCTTTTCGAGCGGGGAGCTGTTTTTT. It specifies CASSEPGLAFSSGELFF.

This clonotype was counted at least ten times. V is TRBV19 and J is TRBJ2-3, with D maybe TRBD1 (6 bases). The CDR3 extends over 14 amino acids. Between the trimmed V and J ends, which lost 9 bases and 4 bases, there was a span of 17 bases. Germline V lookup: CDR1 LNHDA, CDR2 SQIVND (reference sequence). CDR3 amino acids: CASRTGFWADTQYF. CDR3 coding DNA: TGTGCCAGCCGTACAGGGTTTTGGGCAGATACGCAGTATTTT.

V is TRBV7-3 and J is TRBJ2-5, with a possible D match to TRBD2 (6 bases). V lost 5 bases and J 4 bases, leaving 11 bases between the germline ends. This CDR3 contains 13 residues. From germline, CDR1 is SGHTA and CDR2 FQGTGA. The CDR3 here is CASSATSSETQYF. Here the CDR3 DNA reads TGTGCCAGCAGCGCGACTAGTTCAGAGACCCAGTACTTC.

In its sample, this clonotype was seen many times. V usage is TRBV19 and J usage is TRBJ2-7, with 12 bases aligning to TRBD1. The trim removed 0 bases at V and 2 bases at J, leaving 8 bases unmatched. Germline V gene lookup returns CDR1 LNHDA and CDR2 SQIVND (reference sequence). The length of the CDR3 is 18 residues. CDR3 protein: CASSIDGFGTGGAYEQYF. In DNA form, the CDR3 reads TGTGCCAGTAGTATAGATGGCTTTGGGACAGGGGGCGCCTACGAGCAGTACTTC.

The rearrangement uses TRBV27 and TRBJ1-6; unclear D gene. CDR1 MNHEY and CDR2 SMNVEV come from the germline V gene (reference sequence). There are 15 residues in the CDR3. Trimming cost V 5 bases and J 0 bases, with 8 bases left between them. The CDR3 DNA follows: TGTGCCAGCAGTATCAAGAGCTCCTATAATTCACCCCTCCACTTT. Amino acids: CASSIKSSYNSPLHF.

The chain has TRBV7-6 and TRBJ2-3, with unresolved D. Germline loops: CDR1 SGHVS, CDR2 FNYEAQ. Between the trimmed V and J ends, which lost 3 bases and 0 bases, there was a span of 10 bases. The CDR3 runs 15 residues. The CDR3 sequence: CASSLAYGSTDTQYF. CDR3 DNA: TGTGCCAGCAGCTTGGCGTATGGGAGCACAGATACGCAGTATTTT.

This clonotype was seen at least ten times. The chain joins TRBV6-1 to TRBJ1-4; TRBD1 aligns across 9 bases. Trimming cost V 6 bases and J 7 bases; bases outside gene matches: 3. Germline V gene sequence: CDR1 MNHNS, CDR2 SASEGT. The CDR3 is made up of 13 amino acids. The CDR3 DNA is TGTGCCAGCAGGGCGACAGGGGGTGAAAAACTGTTTTTT. It is translated as CASRATGGEKLFF.

This clonotype was observed at least ten times. The chain links TRBV12-3 or TRBV12-4 to TRBJ1-1, with TRBD1 identical over 7 bases. The CDR3 loop spans 14 amino acids. V lost 3 bases to trimming and J lost 2 bases; unmatched junction nucleotides: 3. CDR3 nucleotides: TGTGCCAGCAGTTTCCAGGGGGGAAACACTGAAGCTTTCTTT. Amino acid sequence: CASSFQGGNTEAFF.